Shown below are 21 T cell receptor beta chains from a single sample sequenced in a study of T cells in Graves' hyperthyroidism and ophthalmopathy. Amplification of TCR beta CDR3 regions was performed using RNA transcripts as template. Carried out on the TCR CDR3, a first-round RT-PCR used the HTBI primer set. TCRdb used MiXCR to reprocess the multiplex PCR reads, holding one entry per CDR3 protein. This sample has about 610,000 distinct CDR3 sequences, with about half found just once. Sequencing was performed on peripheral blood or thyroid tissue (not recorded which). These receptors all stem from a woman under 30 with Graves' hyperthyroidism.

This clonotype came up a few times. The chain joins TRBV12-3 or TRBV12-4 to TRBJ2-7; tentative D call: TRBD2 (6 bases). V shed 4 bases and J shed 2 bases, with 18 bases lying between them. The CDR3 consists of 16 residues. The CDR3 protein is CASSSYFSGQAYEQYF. DNA for the CDR3: TGTGCCAGCAGTTCTTATTTTAGCGGCCAAGCCTACGAGCAGTACTTC.

The CDR3 reads CSVDTGGTKDGTQYF. The CDR3 DNA follows: TGCAGCGTTGATACGGGGGGGACTAAGGATGGGACCCAGTACTTC. V gene TRBV29-1 combines with J gene TRBJ2-5; 8 bases map to TRBD2. The trim removed 3 bases at V and 7 bases at J, leaving 13 bases unmatched. This CDR3 spans 15 amino acids. Germline assignment: CDR1 SQVTM and CDR2 ANQGSEA.

V is TRBV19 and J is TRBJ2-2; the D call may be TRBD1 or TRBD2 (5 bases each). The DNA end is more similar to TRBJ2-1, so the J call may be wrong. The germline CDR1 and CDR2 sequences are LNHDA and SQIVND (reference sequence). CDR3 length: 12 residues. CDR3 region: CASSIEWGEQFF. CDR3 sequence (DNA): TGTGCCAGTAGTATAGAGTGGGGGGAGCAGTTCTTC.

This clonotype occurred many times. The chain recombines TRBV10-3 with TRBJ2-7, with TRBD1 matching 8 bases. Germline values: CDR1 ENHRY, CDR2 SYGVKD. V shed 6 bases and J 6 bases; nucleotides not matched to a gene: 10. The CDR3 totals 14 residues. CDR3 amino acids: CAIRTATGEAEQYF. The CDR3 DNA sequence: TGTGCCATCAGAACCGCGACAGGGGAGGCCGAGCAGTACTTC.

This sequence joins TRBV7-3 and TRBJ2-1; maybe TRBD2 (6 bases). CDR3 length: 14 residues. Germline lookup yields CDR1 SGHTA and CDR2 FQGTGA. Deletions cut 1 base from V and 3 bases from J, with 7 bases between. The CDR3 DNA follows: TGTGCCAGCAGCTTAAGGAGGGGCTACAATGAGCAGTTCTTC. It specifies CASSLRRGYNEQFF.

This clonotype turned up a few times. A junction end diverges from the germline sequence, so it may reflect a read error. The chain is built from TRBV5-4 and TRBJ2-2; 11 bases match TRBD1. This CDR3 spans 16 amino acids. Germline V gives CDR1 SGHNT, CDR2 YYREEE (reference sequence). CDR3 in DNA: TGTGCCAGCACCTTGGACAGGGGGCAAAACACCGGGGAGCTGTTTTTT. Amino acids: CASTLDRGQNTGELFF.

Regarding this clonotype: A single base separates this from a much larger clone, so it may be a read error. This sequence joins TRBV6-5 and TRBJ1-4; 11 bases are a match to TRBD1. The germline V gene has CDR1 MNHEY and CDR2 SVGAGI. After removal of 5 bases from V and 10 bases from J, the junction contained 12 bases not matched to a gene. The CDR3 covers 16 residues. CDR3: CASSGDPGQGGGKLFF. CDR3 coding DNA: TGTGCCAGCAGTGGCGACCCGGGACAGGGGGGGGGAAAACTGTTTTTT.

A single count supports this clonotype. J is TRBJ1-1 and V is TRBV7-9; 12 bases agree with TRBD1. The CDR3 has 14 amino acids. V lost 3 bases, J lost 10 bases, and 6 bases stayed unmatched. CDR1 is SEHNR and CDR2 is FQNEAQ in the germline V gene (reference sequence). The CDR3 DNA reads TGTGCCAGCAGCTTCAGGGGACAGGGGGCCAGAGCTTTCTTT. Amino acids: CASSFRGQGARAFF. Full variable domain (remainder filled in from reference TRBV7-9 and TRBJ1-1): DTGVSQNPRHKITKRGQNVTFRCDPISEHNRLYWYRQTLGQGPEFLTYFQNEAQLEKSRLLSDRFSAERPKGSFSTLEIQRTEQGDSAMYLCASSFRGQGARAFFGQGTRLTVV.

This clonotype was seen just once. This may come from a read error, since a much larger clone is one base off. This chain links TRBV4-2 with TRBJ2-7; TRBD1 aligns across 9 bases. The CDR3 has 15 residues. Per germline, CDR1 LGHNA and CDR2 YNFKEQ. This chain's CDR3 is CASGQDEDRGSEQYF. The CDR3 nucleotides are TGTGCCAGCGGCCAAGACGAGGACAGGGGTTCCGAGCAGTACTTC.

As to this clonotype: A read error may produce the germline difference seen at one junction end. The chain employs TRBV7-2 and TRBJ2-2; D is tentatively TRBD1 or TRBD2 (5 bases each). CDR1 and CDR2 (germline): SGHTA, FQGNSA. This CDR3 has 14 amino acids. The CDR3 loop is CASSLAPEGREQFF. For the CDR3, the DNA is TGTGCCAGCAGCTTAGCCCCCGAGGGACGTGAGCAGTTTTTT. Together with reference TRBV7-2 and TRBJ2-2, the CDR3 gives the full variable domain: GAGVSQSPSNKVTEKGKDVELRCDPISGHTALYWYRQSLGQGLEFLIYFQGNSAPDKSGLPSDRFSAERTGGSVSTLTIQRTQQEDSAVYLCASSLAPEGREQFFGEGSRLTVL.

The V gene is TRBV29-1, the J gene TRBJ1-1; TRBD1 matches 7 bases. This CDR3 is 13 amino acids long. V lost 5 bases and J lost 3; bases outside the gene matches: 6. From germline, CDR1 is SQVTM and CDR2 ANQGSEA. The CDR3 sequence is CSVLLGTDTEAFF. For the CDR3, the DNA is TGCAGCGTTCTACTAGGGACAGACACTGAAGCTTTCTTT.

V is TRBV2 and J is TRBJ2-3, with D unclear. Germline CDR1 is SNHLY and CDR2 is FYNNEI. The CDR3 is 13 residues long. The V and J ends lost 3 bases and 5 bases respectively, with 9 bases between them. The CDR3 DNA is TGTGCCAGCAGTGACGGGTGGAGAGATACGCAGTATTTT. It yields the protein CASSDGWRDTQYF.

The chain recombines TRBV7-2 with TRBJ2-7, with TRBD1 matching over 9 bases. The J call is doubtful: the DNA matches TRBJ2-1 better. The germline gives CDR1 SGHTA, CDR2 FQGNSA. This CDR3 spans 13 amino acids. The CDR3 spells CASSRDRDDEQFF. CDR3 in DNA: TGTGCCAGCAGCCGGGACAGGGATGATGAGCAGTTCTTC.

Concerning this clonotype: This may be a read error: a much more frequent sequence differs by one nucleotide. This chain joins TRBV6-4 and TRBJ2-2, with 9 positions matching TRBD1. The CDR3 has 15 amino acids. Germline CDR1 reads MRHNA; CDR2 reads SNTAGT. In DNA, the CDR3 is TGTGCCAGCAGCTCCGGGACAGGGAGCACCGGGGAGCTGTGTTTT. It codes for CASSSGTGSTGELCF.

V usage is TRBV6-6 and J usage is TRBJ1-1, with TRBD1 matching over 7 bases. CDR1 is MNHNY and CDR2 is SVGAGI in the germline V gene (reference sequence). V was clipped by 3 bases and J by 1 base; unmatched bases: 5. The CDR3 is 15 amino acids. As DNA, the CDR3 is TGTGCCAGCAGTTATGAGGGGGCTTCGAACACTGAAGCTTTCTTT. Protein product: CASSYEGASNTEAFF.

This clonotype showed up just once. CDR3 protein: CASSLAGTSGRYEQYF. Written as DNA, the CDR3 is TGTGCCAGCAGCTTAGCCGGGACTAGCGGGAGATACGAGCAGTACTTC. This chain joins TRBV7-8 and TRBJ2-7; 14 nucleotides match TRBD2. Trimming removed 0 bases from V and 4 bases from J; junction bases left unmatched: 2. Per germline, CDR1 SGHVS and CDR2 FQNEAQ. CDR3 length: 16 amino acids.

The DNA for the CDR3 is TGTGCCAGCAGTTCCAGGGTAAAGAACACTGAAGCTTTCTTT. Protein sequence: CASSSRVKNTEAFF. J is TRBJ1-1 and V is TRBV2, with D perhaps matching TRBD1 (5 bases). Germline CDR1 and CDR2: SNHLY and FYNNEI. V dropped 5 bases and J dropped 1 base, with 11 bases sitting between them. The CDR3 has 14 residues.

In its sample, this clonotype was seen many times. The chain carries TRBV7-3 and TRBJ2-5, with D possibly matching TRBD2 (6 bases). TRBJ2-3 explains the end of the DNA better; the J call may be wrong. In germline, CDR1 is SGHTA, CDR2 FQGTGA. This CDR3 is 13 amino acids long. Written as DNA, the CDR3 is TGTGCCAGCAGCTTGGGGGGAGAAGATACGCAGTATTTT. Amino acid sequence: CASSLGGEDTQYF.

This clonotype has a count of ten or more. The chain couples TRBV20-1 to TRBJ2-7; 8 bases align to TRBD1. This CDR3 is built from 14 residues. Germline CDR1 DFQATT, CDR2 SNEGSKA (reference sequence). After removal of 2 bases from V and 2 bases from J, the junction contained 5 bases not matched to a gene. CDR3 sequence: CSARTRQGTYEQYF. CDR3 sequence (DNA): TGCAGTGCTAGAACAAGACAGGGGACCTACGAGCAGTACTTC.

This clonotype has a single count. V gene TRBV10-3 combines with J gene TRBJ2-7, with TRBD2 identical over 8 bases. CDR3 size: 15 residues. Germline CDR1 is ENHRY and CDR2 is SYGVKD. The V and J ends lost 4 bases and 1 base, in that order; junction bases with no gene match: 6. The CDR3 region has the DNA TGTGCCATCAGTGCACTCGGGGGGGCGTCCTACGAGCAGTACTTC. It specifies CAISALGGASYEQYF.

This clonotype came up once. A read error may be the cause here, since a much bigger clone is one base away. The chain links TRBV19 to TRBJ2-5, with TRBD2 matching 9 bases. This CDR3 comprises 14 residues. Germline V gene data show CDR1 as LNHDA and CDR2 as SQIVND (reference sequence). V dropped 9 bases and J dropped 5; count of bases not matched to a gene: 10. CDR3 protein: CASGGGRVVETQYF. The CDR3 coding sequence is TGTGCCAGCGGCGGCGGGAGGGTGGTGGAGACCCAGTACTTC.